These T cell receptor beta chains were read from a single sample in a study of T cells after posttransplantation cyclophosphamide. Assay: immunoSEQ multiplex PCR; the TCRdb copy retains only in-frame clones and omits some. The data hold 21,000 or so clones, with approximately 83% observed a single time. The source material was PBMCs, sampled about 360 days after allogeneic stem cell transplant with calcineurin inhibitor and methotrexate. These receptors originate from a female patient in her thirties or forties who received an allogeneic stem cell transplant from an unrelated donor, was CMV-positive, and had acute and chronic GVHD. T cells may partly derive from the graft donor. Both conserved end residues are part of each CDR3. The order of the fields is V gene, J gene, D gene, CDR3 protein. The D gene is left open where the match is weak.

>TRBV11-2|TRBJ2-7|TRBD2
CASSSLAGGSEQYF
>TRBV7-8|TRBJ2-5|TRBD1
CASSYRGLETQYF
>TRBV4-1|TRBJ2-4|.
CASSQDWGDIQYF
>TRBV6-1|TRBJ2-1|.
CASSIVAGEQGEQFF
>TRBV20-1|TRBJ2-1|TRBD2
CSVRTSNEQFF
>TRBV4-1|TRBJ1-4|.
CASSPEPGANEKLFF
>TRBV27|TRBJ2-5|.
CASTHDLETQYF
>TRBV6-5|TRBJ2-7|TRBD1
CASTVIGGAKEQYF
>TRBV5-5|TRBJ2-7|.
CASSLAGGIEQYF
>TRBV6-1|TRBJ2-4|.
CASSDPGNIQYF
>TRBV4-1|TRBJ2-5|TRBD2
CASSQERTSGETQYF
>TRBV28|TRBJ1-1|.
CASSPTVTQAFF
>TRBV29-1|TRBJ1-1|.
CSVGPQQGLNTEAFF
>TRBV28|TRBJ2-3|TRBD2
CASSLQRGTSRNTQYF
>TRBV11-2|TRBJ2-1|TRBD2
CASSLGQLAGVYNEQFF
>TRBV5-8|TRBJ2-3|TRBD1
CASSLGFDREAQYF
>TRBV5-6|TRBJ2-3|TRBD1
CASSYRDRSTDTQYF
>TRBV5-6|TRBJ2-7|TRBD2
CASYPGLNPYEQYF
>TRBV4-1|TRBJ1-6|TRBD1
CASSPQGAKSPLHF
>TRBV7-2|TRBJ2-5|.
CASSSTSLQTQYF
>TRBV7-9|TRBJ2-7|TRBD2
CASSRPAGGVNRDYYEQYF
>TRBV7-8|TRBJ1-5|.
CASSRDSLLYSNQPQHF
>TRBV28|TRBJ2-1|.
CASSPPTGSSYNEQFF
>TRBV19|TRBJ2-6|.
CASSIREAGANVLTF
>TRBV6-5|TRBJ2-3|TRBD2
CATKAGVGTDTQYF
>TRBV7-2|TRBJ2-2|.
CASSLVRGTGELFF
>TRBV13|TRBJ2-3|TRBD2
CASSITSGGTDTQYF
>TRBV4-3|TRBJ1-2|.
CASSQDYGDTNYGYTF
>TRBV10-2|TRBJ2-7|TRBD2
CASSEGGGSLAEQYF
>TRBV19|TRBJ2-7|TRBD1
CASSGQGARGTYEQYF
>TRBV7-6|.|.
CASSPQTAYEQYF
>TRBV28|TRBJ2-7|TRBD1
CASSGTGTGTHEQYF
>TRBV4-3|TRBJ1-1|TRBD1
CASSQGQGARTEAFF
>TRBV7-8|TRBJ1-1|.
CASSLGGWDTEAFF
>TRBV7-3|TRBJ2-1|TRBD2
CASSSSGSSYEQFF
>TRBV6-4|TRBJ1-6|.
CASSLEQGSPLHF
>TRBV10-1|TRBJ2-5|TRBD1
CASSRDRGEETQYF